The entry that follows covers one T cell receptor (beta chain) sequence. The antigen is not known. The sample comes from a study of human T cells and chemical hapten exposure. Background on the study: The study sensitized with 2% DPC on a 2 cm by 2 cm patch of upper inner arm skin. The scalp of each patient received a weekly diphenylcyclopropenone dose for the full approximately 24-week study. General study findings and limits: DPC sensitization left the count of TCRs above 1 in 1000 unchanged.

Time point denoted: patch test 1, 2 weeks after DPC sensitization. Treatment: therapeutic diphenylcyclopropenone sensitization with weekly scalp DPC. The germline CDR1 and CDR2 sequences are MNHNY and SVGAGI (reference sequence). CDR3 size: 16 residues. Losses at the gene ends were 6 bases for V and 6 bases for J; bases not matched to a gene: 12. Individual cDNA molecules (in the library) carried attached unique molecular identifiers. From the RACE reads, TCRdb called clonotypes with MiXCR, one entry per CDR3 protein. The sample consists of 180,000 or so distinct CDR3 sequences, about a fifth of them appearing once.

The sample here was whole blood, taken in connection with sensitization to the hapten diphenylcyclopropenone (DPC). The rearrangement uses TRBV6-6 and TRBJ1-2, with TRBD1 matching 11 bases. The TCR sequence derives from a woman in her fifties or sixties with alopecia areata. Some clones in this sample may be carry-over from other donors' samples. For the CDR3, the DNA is TGTGCCAGCAGCCCGTCCCGGGACAGGGGGATTCATGGCTACACCTTC. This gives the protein CASSPSRDRGIHGYTF.